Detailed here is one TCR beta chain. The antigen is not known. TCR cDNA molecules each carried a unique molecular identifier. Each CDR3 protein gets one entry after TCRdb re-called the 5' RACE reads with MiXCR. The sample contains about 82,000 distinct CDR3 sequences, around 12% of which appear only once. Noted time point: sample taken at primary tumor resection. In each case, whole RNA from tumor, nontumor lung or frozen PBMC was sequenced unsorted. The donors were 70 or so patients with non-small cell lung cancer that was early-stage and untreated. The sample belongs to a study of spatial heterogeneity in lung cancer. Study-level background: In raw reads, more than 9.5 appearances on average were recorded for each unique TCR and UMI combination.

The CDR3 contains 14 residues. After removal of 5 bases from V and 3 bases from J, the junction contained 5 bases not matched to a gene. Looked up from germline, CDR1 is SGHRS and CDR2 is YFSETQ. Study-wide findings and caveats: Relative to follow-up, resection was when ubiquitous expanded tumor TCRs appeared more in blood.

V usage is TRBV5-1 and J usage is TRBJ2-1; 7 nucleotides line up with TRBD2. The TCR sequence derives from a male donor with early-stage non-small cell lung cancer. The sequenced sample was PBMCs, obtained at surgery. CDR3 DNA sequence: TGCGCCAGCAGTCTACGGGACTACTACAATGAGCAGTTCTTC. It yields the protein CASSLRDYYNEQFF.